Listed below are T cell receptor beta chains from one sample, sequenced in a study of OX40 agonist ivuxolimab in advanced cancers. Profiled with immunoSEQ multiplex PCR; TCRdb holds only in-frame clones, not every one. This sample has tens of thousands of clones, with approximately 88% found just once. Sequenced material: CD4+ or CD8+ T cells sorted from blood, taken in a trial of the OX40 agonist ivuxolimab. The receptors here all came from an adult with an advanced solid tumor such as melanoma, head and neck, liver or kidney cancer. The CDR3 runs from the conserved cysteine through the conserved F or W. A D gene is named only where the DNA matches it firmly. Rows may omit the clone size; those that give it use once, few, many or a size class.

>TRBV11-2|TRBJ1-1|TRBD1|-
TGTGCCAGCAGCTCCCAGGGGGGCACTGAAGCTTTCTTT
CASSSQGGTEAFF
>TRBV15|TRBJ1-4|-|once
TGTGCCACCGGCAGAGGTTCGGTGAATGAAAAACTGTTTTTT
CATGRGSVNEKLFF
>TRBV25-1|TRBJ2-2|-|-
TGTGCCAGCAGTGTCGGCTGGGGGGTGGCCGGGGAGCTGTTTTTT
CASSVGWGVAGELFF
>TRBV5-1|TRBJ1-1|-|-
TGCGCCAGCAGCCCATTAACAGGGTATGAGAACACTGAAGCTTTCTTT
CASSPLTGYENTEAFF
>TRBV30|TRBJ1-1|TRBD1|-
TGTGCCTGGAGCCGGGACAGGGGCACTGAAGCTTTCTTT
CAWSRDRGTEAFF
>TRBV28|TRBJ1-5|-|few
TGTGCCAGCAACGTGGCAGGACCTAATCAGCCCCAGCATTTT
CASNVAGPNQPQHF
>TRBV11-2|TRBJ2-1|TRBD1|few
TGTGCCAGCAGCTCCGGGACAGTATACAATGAGCAGTTCTTC
CASSSGTVYNEQFF
>TRBV18|TRBJ1-5|-|-
TGTGCCAGCTCACCACCGGGGAATTCGAGGGGCAATCAGCCCCAGCATTTT
CASSPPGNSRGNQPQHF
>TRBV18|TRBJ1-2|-|few
TGTGCCAGCTCACCAGAAGGGGCTGGTGGCTACACCTTC
CASSPEGAGGYTF
>TRBV19|TRBJ1-4|-|-
TGTGCCAGTAGTATGGGTGGGGAAAAACTGTTTTTT
CASSMGGEKLFF
>TRBV5-1|TRBJ1-6|-|once
TGCGCCAGCAGCTTGGAAGGCTGGAGTTCACCCCTCCACTTT
CASSLEGWSSPLHF
>TRBV7-2|TRBJ2-3|TRBD2|-
TGTGCCAGCAGCTCTCTAGCGGAGAGCACAGATACGCAGTATTTT
CASSSLAESTDTQYF
>TRBV6-5|TRBJ2-5|-|-
TGTGCCAGCAGGGACGCACCCCAAGAGACCCAGTACTTC
CASRDAPQETQYF
>TRBV6-1|TRBJ1-2|-|-
TGTGCCAGCAGGGAAGGGTTCCGTGATGGCTACACCTTC
CASREGFRDGYTF
>TRBV6-6|TRBJ1-5|TRBD1|-
TGTGCCAGCAGTACCCGACAGGGGGGTCAGCCCCAGCATTTT
CASSTRQGGQPQHF
>TRBV11-3|TRBJ2-7|-|-
TGTGCCAGCAGCCCCGGCGGAAGCTCCTACGAGCAGTACTTC
CASSPGGSSYEQYF
>TRBV9|TRBJ2-2|TRBD1|-
TGTGCCAGCAGCGTAGCAGGGGGGAACACCGGGGAGCTGTTTTTT
CASSVAGGNTGELFF
>TRBV21-1|TRBJ2-1|-|-
TGTGCCAGCAGCAAACCCCCAGGGGACTACAATGAGCAGTTCTTC
CASSKPPGDYNEQFF
>TRBV29-1|TRBJ1-1|TRBD1|-
TGCAGCGTTAACTCCCCCCAGGGGGCCCTTGAAGCTTTCTTT
CSVNSPQGALEAFF
>TRBV2|TRBJ2-7|-|few
TGTGCCAGCAGTGAATACGAGCAGTACTTC
CASSEYEQYF